This T cell receptor (beta chain) was documented in a study of cytomegalovirus exposure and HLA in healthy donors. Looking at the study overall: As released early, the data held some 85 million unique TCRs from HLA-typed donors. Study-wide results and caveats: A later analysis showed HLA-associated TCR beta chains outstripping equally common others in clonal expansion.

Amplification used 60 Vbeta primers and 13 Jbeta primers. Libraries were prepared by immunoSEQ multiplex PCR; TCRdb keeps only in-frame clonotypes and omits some of them. The sample yields 110,000 to 150,000 clones, roughly 70% seen once. Only a few counts were recorded for this clone. Its antigen remains unknown. V was clipped by 6 bases and J by 0 bases; unmatched bases: 7. Germline V gene data show CDR1 as SNHLY and CDR2 as FYNNEI. The CDR3 extends over 18 amino acids. The sequence was collected from a woman aged 55-69 years in good health and CMV-seropositive. Material for sequencing was PBMCs. V and J are TRBV2 and TRBJ2-6; 11 bases line up with TRBD1. CDR3 amino acids: CASRDGQGAFSGANVLTF. CDR3 nucleotide sequence: TGTGCCAGCAGAGACGGACAGGGGGCTTTCTCTGGGGCCAACGTCCTGACTTTC. Looking up the rest from reference TRBV2 and TRBJ2-6 gives the full variable domain: EPEVTQTPSHQVTQMGQEVILRCVPISNHLYFYWYRQILGQKVEFLVSFYNNEISEKSEIFDDQFSVERPDGSNFTLKIRSTKLEDSAMYFCASRDGQGAFSGANVLTFGAGSRLTVL.